Described below is a single T cell receptor (beta chain) sequence and its context. Germline V gene lookup returns CDR1 SGHRS and CDR2 YFSETQ. This CDR3 region has 13 residues. Trimming removed 4 bases at V and 2 bases at J, with 10 bases between. Authors' methods: Quantification of nucleated cells was approximated via reference gene primer amplification. The method was immunoSEQ multiplex PCR; TCRdb's version includes in-frame clones alone and lacks a portion of them. V and J calls plus clone size are reproduced from that table; the DNA served to infer D and trimming. The table includes about 190,000 clones, 80% to 90% detected once. These data are taken from a study of blood T cell repertoires in COVID-19. Study-wide context: Donors in the United States, Italy and Spain gave samples during acute or convalescent COVID-19. From T cells, B-cell-depleted T cells, or PBMCs came the material, which was cDNA or gDNA.

This TCR came from a woman aged 80 or over with acute or convalescent COVID-19. The chain combines TRBV5-1 with TRBJ2-7; D is unresolved. The sequenced sample was peripheral blood. The CDR3 is CASSRLGAYEQYF. DNA for the CDR3: TGCGCCAGCAGCCGCCTTGGAGCCTACGAGCAGTACTTC.